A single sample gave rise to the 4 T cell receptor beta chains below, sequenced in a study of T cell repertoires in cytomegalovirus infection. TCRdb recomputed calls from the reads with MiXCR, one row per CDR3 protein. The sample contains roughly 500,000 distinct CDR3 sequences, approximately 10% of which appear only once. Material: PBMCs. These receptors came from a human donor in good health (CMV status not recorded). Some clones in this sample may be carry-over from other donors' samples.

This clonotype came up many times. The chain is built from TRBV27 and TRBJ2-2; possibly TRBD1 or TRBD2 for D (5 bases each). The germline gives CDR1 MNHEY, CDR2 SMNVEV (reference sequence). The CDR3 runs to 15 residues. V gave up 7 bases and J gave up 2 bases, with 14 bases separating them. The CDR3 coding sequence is TGTGCCAGCACCGAGAGGGACCGAAACACCGGGGAGCTGTTTTTT. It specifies CASTERDRNTGELFF.

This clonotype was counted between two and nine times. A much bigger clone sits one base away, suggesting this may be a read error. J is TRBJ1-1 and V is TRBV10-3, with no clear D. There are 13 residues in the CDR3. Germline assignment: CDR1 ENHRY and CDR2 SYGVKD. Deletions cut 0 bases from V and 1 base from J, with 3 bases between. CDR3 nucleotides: TGTGCCATCAGTGAGTCCTGGAACACTGAAGCTTTCTTT. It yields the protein CAISESWNTEAFF.

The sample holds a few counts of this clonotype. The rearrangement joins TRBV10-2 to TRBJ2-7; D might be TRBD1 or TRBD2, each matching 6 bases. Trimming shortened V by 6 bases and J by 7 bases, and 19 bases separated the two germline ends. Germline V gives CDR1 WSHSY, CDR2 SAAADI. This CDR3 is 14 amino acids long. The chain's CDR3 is CASSPGTLGGEQYF. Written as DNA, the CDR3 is TGCGCCAGCAGCCCTGGGACATTGGGGGGAGAGCAGTACTTC.

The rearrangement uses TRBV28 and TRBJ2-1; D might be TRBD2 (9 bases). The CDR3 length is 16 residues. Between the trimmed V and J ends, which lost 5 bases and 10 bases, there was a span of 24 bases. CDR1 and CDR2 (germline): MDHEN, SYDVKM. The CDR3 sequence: CASSPPWLAGQEEQFF. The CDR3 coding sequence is TGTGCCAGCAGTCCTCCGTGGCTAGCGGGACAGGAGGAGCAGTTCTTC.